This T cell receptor (beta chain) was sequenced in a study of technical replicates of blood from a handful of donors. Method: immunoSEQ multiplex PCR; TCRdb's copy keeps in-frame clones and lacks some. The top ten hold approximately 5% of the sample, which has 65,000 to 90,000 clones, around 85% seen once. This CDR3 contains 17 residues. Per the germline V gene, CDR1 is MGHDK and CDR2 is SYGVNS. Trimming removed 0 bases from V and 6 bases from J; junction bases left unmatched: 9. Sequencing used PBMCs. The gene calls are TRBV25-1 and TRBJ2-5; TRBD1 matches 11 bases. The sequence was collected from a human donor in good health. Some clones in this sample may be carry-over from other donors' samples. The CDR3 coding sequence is TGTGCCAGCAGTGAATACACTTTATGGGACAGGGGGAAGACCCAGTACTTC. Translation gives CASSEYTLWDRGKTQYF.